These 27 T cell receptor beta chains were sequenced from one sample in a study of early T cells in non-severe SARS-CoV-2 infection. TCRdb called the 5' RACE reads again in MiXCR, with one record for every CDR3 protein. The sample includes tens of thousands of distinct CDR3 sequences, about 12% of them seen just once. Sequencing was done on a sample of whole blood. The receptors here all came from an adult who was a healthcare worker with PCR-confirmed SARS-CoV-2 infection or an uninfected control (not recorded which).

The rearrangement links TRBV7-6 to TRBJ2-1, with D possibly TRBD1 on 6 matching bases. The CDR3 consists of 16 residues. In germline, CDR1 is SGHVS, CDR2 FNYEAQ. Trimming left V 3 bases short and J 3 bases short, with 15 bases between. CDR3 nucleotide sequence: TGTGCCAGCAGCTTCACTCGCCGGGACATCTACAATGAGCAGTTCTTC. It translates to CASSFTRRDIYNEQFF.

This clonotype was detected only a few times. This rearrangement joins TRBV2 to TRBJ1-5, with 7 bases fitting TRBD1. Germline V lookup: CDR1 SNHLY, CDR2 FYNNEI. The J segment lost 0 bases and the V segment lost 6 bases, leaving 8 bases of the junction unmatched. The CDR3 totals 16 residues. As DNA, the CDR3 is TGTGCCAGCAGCGGGGAGACAGGGCGTAGCAATCAGCCCCAGCATTTT. It specifies CASSGETGRSNQPQHF.

This clonotype was detected a few times. The genes are TRBV20-1 and TRBJ2-7, with D possibly called TRBD1 or TRBD2 (7 bases each). The CDR3 extends over 13 amino acids. The germline gives CDR1 DFQATT, CDR2 SNEGSKA (reference sequence). V gave up 5 bases and J gave up 5 bases, with 16 bases separating them. CDR3 sequence (DNA): TGCAGTGCTGTCTCAGGGGGGGGGGACGAGCAGTACTTC. This translates into CSAVSGGGDEQYF.

Many counts were recorded for this clonotype. The V gene is TRBV27, the J gene TRBJ1-5; D perhaps matches TRBD1 (5 bases). Germline V lookup: CDR1 MNHEY, CDR2 SMNVEV (reference sequence). The CDR3 runs 14 residues. V lost 3 bases and J lost 6, with 12 bases in between. The DNA of the CDR3 is TGTGCCAGCAGTTTTTTGGGGGGGGTTCAGCCCCAGCATTTT. Residues: CASSFLGGVQPQHF.

The chain carries TRBV6-5 and TRBJ2-1, with 13 bases lining up with TRBD2. CDR3 length: 14 residues. Losses at the gene ends were 5 bases for V and 12 bases for J; bases not matched to a gene: 7. In germline, CDR1 is MNHEY, CDR2 SVGAGI. The CDR3 DNA reads as TGTGCCAGCAGTGCCGGGACTAGCGGGACGGGGCAGTTCTTC. Translating it yields CASSAGTSGTGQFF.

This chain joins TRBV18 and TRBJ1-1; no firm D call. Germline-derived CDR1 and CDR2 are KGHSH and LQKENI. V was cut by 6 bases and J by 1 base, with 9 bases left in between. This CDR3 is built from 13 residues. CDR3 nucleotides: TGTGCCAGCTCTGCGGGGTCGAACACTGAAGCTTTCTTT. Its translation: CASSAGSNTEAFF.

This clonotype was picked up many times. The chain combines TRBV12-3 or TRBV12-4 with TRBJ2-3, with TRBD2 matching 11 bases. The CDR3 runs 18 residues. V shed 5 bases and J 1 base; nucleotides not matched to a gene: 11. CDR3 nucleotides: TGTGCCAGCAGTCTCATAGCGGGAGGGCCGGGGGGCACAGATACGCAGTATTTT. Translating gives CASSLIAGGPGGTDTQYF.

As DNA, the CDR3 is TGTGCCAGCAGCTCCGGGACTCCGGGCCCGCAGTATTTT. This sequence encodes CASSSGTPGPQYF. The chain links TRBV11-2 to TRBJ2-3; D is perhaps TRBD2 (6 bases). Trimming removed 4 bases at V and 10 bases at J, with 15 bases between. Germline V gene lookup returns CDR1 SGHAT and CDR2 FQNNGV. The CDR3 is 13 residues long.

This clonotype was picked up many times. The chain combines TRBV30 with TRBJ2-4; D is unresolved. Trimming stripped 2 bases from V and 5 bases from J, with 7 bases between. Germline V lookup: CDR1 GTSNPN, CDR2 SVGIG (reference sequence). The length of the CDR3 is 12 residues. This chain's CDR3 is CAWSPRQNIQYF. The CDR3, as DNA: TGTGCCTGGAGTCCCCGGCAAAACATTCAGTACTTC.

This clonotype was observed many times. Sequence at one end of the junction differs from germline and may be a read error. The chain couples TRBV7-7 to TRBJ2-2; TRBD1 matches at 10 bases. This CDR3 region has 17 residues. CDR1 SSHAT and CDR2 FNYEAQ come from the germline V gene (reference sequence). The CDR3 DNA is TGTGCTAGCAGCGAAGGCGGGACAGGGGCTGATACCGGGGAGCTGTTTTTT. This sequence encodes CASSEGGTGADTGELFF.

The V gene is TRBV29-1, the J gene TRBJ2-4, with D possibly being TRBD2 (6 bases). The CDR3 has 13 amino acids. Germline CDR1 reads SQVTM; CDR2 reads ANQGSEA. The V and J ends lost 6 bases and 9 bases respectively, with 18 bases between them. CDR3 sequence: CSVSPGADIIQYF. CDR3 coding DNA: TGCAGCGTCTCACCGGGAGCGGATATCATTCAGTACTTC.

There are many counts of this clonotype. The chain couples TRBV13 to TRBJ2-1; the match to TRBD1 covers 8 bases. Germline V CDR1 and CDR2: PRHDT, FYEKMQ (reference sequence). The CDR3 spans 14 residues. V gave up 0 bases and J gave up 6 bases; unmatched junction bases: 1. The DNA of the CDR3 is TGTGCCAGCAGCTTAGGGGACAGGGTCAATGAGCAGTTCTTC. Translation: CASSLGDRVNEQFF.

This clonotype has ten or more counts. The chain carries TRBV12-5 and TRBJ2-3; D might be TRBD1 or TRBD2, each matching 6 bases. This CDR3 spans 15 amino acids. V gave up 7 bases and J gave up 5 bases, with 19 bases separating them. Germline-derived CDR1 and CDR2 are LGHNT and FRNRAP. The CDR3 spells CASDPGGPAEDTQYF. Here the CDR3 DNA reads TGTGCTAGTGATCCTGGGGGGCCGGCGGAAGATACGCAGTATTTT.

This clonotype turned up a few times. The chain employs TRBV29-1 and TRBJ2-7, with 9 bases identical to TRBD1. In germline, CDR1 is SQVTM, CDR2 ANQGSEA. Trimming at V came to 6 bases and at J to 6 bases, leaving 6 bases not matched to a gene. CDR3 length equals 12 residues. In DNA form, the CDR3 reads TGCAGCGTGGGACAGGGTGAGGGCGAGCAGTACTTC. The encoded protein is CSVGQGEGEQYF.

This rearrangement joins TRBV3-1 to TRBJ2-5, with unresolved D. The CDR3 spans 18 residues. Germline loops: CDR1 LGHDT, CDR2 YNNKEL (reference sequence). With 0 bases removed from V and 1 base from J, the gap between germline ends came to 18 bases. CDR3 residues: CASSQEDLLLVVQETQYF. The CDR3, as DNA: TGTGCCAGCAGCCAAGAAGACTTACTGCTAGTGGTCCAAGAGACCCAGTACTTC.

The chain uses TRBV5-1 and TRBJ2-7, with 8 positions matching TRBD1. The CDR3 spans 18 residues. V lost 0 bases and J lost 7; bases outside the gene matches: 18. Germline CDR1 and CDR2: SGHRS and YFSETQ. CDR3 in amino acids: CASSLAGTGRPDYREQYF. The CDR3 coding sequence is TGCGCCAGCAGCTTGGCGGGGACAGGACGTCCCGATTATAGAGAGCAGTACTTC. Full variable domain (rest looked up from reference TRBV5-1 and TRBJ2-7): KAGVTQTPRYLIKTRGQQVTLSCSPISGHRSVSWYQQTPGQGLQFLFEYFSETQRNKGNFPGRFSGRQFSNSRSEMNVSTLELGDSALYLCASSLAGTGRPDYREQYFGPGTRLTVT.

This clonotype occurred a few times. V gene TRBV30 combines with J gene TRBJ2-1; 7 bases line up with TRBD1. V shed 5 bases and J 7 bases; nucleotides not matched to a gene: 14. The CDR3 extends over 15 amino acids. Germline-derived CDR1 and CDR2 are GTSNPN and SVGIG (reference sequence). CDR3 in amino acids: CAWRGPDRRKNEQFF. The CDR3 DNA reads TGTGCCTGGCGGGGCCCGGACAGGAGGAAAAATGAGCAGTTCTTC.

This clonotype was observed at least ten times. The chain links TRBV5-1 to TRBJ2-5; TRBD2 aligns across 8 bases. V gave up 0 bases and J gave up 5 bases; unmatched junction bases: 9. This CDR3 region has 16 residues. Per germline, CDR1 SGHRS and CDR2 YFSETQ. The CDR3 loop reads CASSLATSGGLETQYF. As DNA, the CDR3 is TGCGCCAGCAGCTTGGCCACTTCGGGAGGGTTGGAGACCCAGTACTTC. Based on the CDR3 plus reference TRBV5-1 and TRBJ2-5, the full variable domain is KAGVTQTPRYLIKTRGQQVTLSCSPISGHRSVSWYQQTPGQGLQFLFEYFSETQRNKGNFPGRFSGRQFSNSRSEMNVSTLELGDSALYLCASSLATSGGLETQYFGPGTRLLVL.

This clonotype has only a few counts. The chain is built from TRBV3-1 and TRBJ1-2; TRBD1 is a possible D gene (5 bases). Germline CDR1 and CDR2: LGHDT and YNNKEL (reference sequence). V lost 1 base and J lost 5, with 5 bases in between. The CDR3 covers 12 residues. In nucleotides, the CDR3 is TGTGCCAGCAGCCAAGCAGGGTATGGCTACACCTTC. This translates into CASSQAGYGYTF. The entire variable domain, with the rest obtained from reference TRBV3-1 and TRBJ1-2, is as follows: DTAVSQTPKYLVTQMGNDKSIKCEQNLGHDTMYWYKQDSKKFLKIMFSYNNKELIINETVPNRFSPKSPDKAHLNLHINSLELGDSAVYFCASSQAGYGYTFGSGTRLTVV.

This clonotype showed up just a few times. This chain joins TRBV7-9 and TRBJ2-3; a possible D gene is TRBD1 (6 bases). This CDR3 is 13 amino acids long. V was clipped by 7 bases and J by 1 base, with 9 bases between them. Germline assignment: CDR1 SEHNR and CDR2 FQNEAQ (reference sequence). CDR3 DNA sequence: TGTGCCAGCACTCGACAGGGCACAGATACGCAGTATTTT. The encoded protein is CASTRQGTDTQYF.

About this clonotype: A single base separates this from a much larger clone, so it may be a read error. The chain employs TRBV29-1 and TRBJ2-1; D remains ambiguous. The V gene lost 7 bases and the J gene lost 8 bases, with 18 bases spanning the gap. This CDR3 is built from 13 residues. The germline CDR1 and CDR2 sequences are SQVTM and ANQGSEA. The CDR3 bases are TGCAGCGCTGCAGTGCCCGGGTCCGATGAGCAGTTCTTC. It codes for CSAAVPGSDEQFF.

This clonotype turned up a few times. This chain joins TRBV5-1 and TRBJ1-1, with unresolved D. The CDR3 runs 14 residues. Germline CDR1 is SGHRS and CDR2 is YFSETQ. V dropped 4 bases and J dropped 3 bases, with 13 bases sitting between them. In DNA, the CDR3 is TGCGCCAGCAGCATCGAACAGTCCGACACTGAAGCTTTCTTT. It codes for CASSIEQSDTEAFF. The full variable domain, completed using reference TRBV5-1 and TRBJ1-1, is KAGVTQTPRYLIKTRGQQVTLSCSPISGHRSVSWYQQTPGQGLQFLFEYFSETQRNKGNFPGRFSGRQFSNSRSEMNVSTLELGDSALYLCASSIEQSDTEAFFGQGTRLTVV.

CDR3 in amino acids: CAISEGDNVETQYF. Here the CDR3 DNA reads TGTGCCATCAGTGAGGGGGACAACGTCGAGACCCAGTACTTC. The rearrangement joins TRBV10-3 to TRBJ2-5; D is perhaps TRBD1 (6 bases). Germline V lookup: CDR1 ENHRY, CDR2 SYGVKD. The CDR3 consists of 14 residues. The V and J ends lost 2 bases and 5 bases respectively, with 12 bases between them.

The chain recombines TRBV12-5 with TRBJ2-4, with 8 bases lining up with TRBD2. The ends lost 0 bases at V and 7 bases at J; junction bases unmatched: 2. Germline V lookup: CDR1 LGHNT, CDR2 FRNRAP. The length of the CDR3 is 14 residues. In nucleotides, the CDR3 is TGTGCTAGTGGTTTGGTAGGCGGGAGGAACATTCAGTACTTC. Protein: CASGLVGGRNIQYF.

Many counts were recorded for this clonotype. This sequence joins TRBV6-5 and TRBJ1-5; D remains ambiguous. Germline CDR1 is MNHEY and CDR2 is SVGAGI. The CDR3 has 13 residues. V was trimmed by 6 bases and J by 2 bases, leaving 8 bases between them. The chain's CDR3 is CASRLYGNQPQHF. CDR3 DNA: TGTGCCAGCAGACTTTACGGCAATCAGCCCCAGCATTTT.

V is TRBV20-1 and J is TRBJ1-5; unclear D gene. The germline CDR1 and CDR2 sequences are DFQATT and SNEGSKA (reference sequence). The CDR3 is 13 amino acids. V was pared by 2 bases and J by 1 base, with 6 bases between. DNA of the CDR3: TGCAGTGCTAGAAGGGAAAGCAATCAGCCCCAGCATTTT. This codes for CSARRESNQPQHF.

This chain uses TRBV24-1 with TRBJ2-3, with a weak D call TRBD2 (5 bases). This CDR3 is 15 amino acids long. Trimming left V 3 bases short and J 7 bases short, with 16 bases between. Germline V CDR1 and CDR2: KGHDR, SFDVKD. The CDR3 loop reads CATSDSGEARHTQYF. CDR3 nucleotides: TGTGCCACCAGTGATAGCGGCGAGGCACGTCATACGCAGTATTTT.